The clone carrying this T cell receptor beta chain was counted at least ten times. Its cognate antigen is unknown. This entry belongs to a study of CD8 T cells in ankylosing spondylitis. Study outcomes and limitations: Ankylosing spondylitis blood appeared to be characterized by a TCR beta motif of eight or nine highly homologous variants. Significant enrichment of disease-linked clones was reportedly seen in matched ankylosing spondylitis synovial fluid.

Germline V gene data show CDR1 as MNHNS and CDR2 as SASEGT. Trimming shortened V by 5 bases and J by 3 bases, and 7 bases separated the two germline ends. This CDR3 contains 13 residues. MiXCR, applied by TCRdb to the 5' RACE reads, yields one record per CDR3 protein. Here the sample spans around 490,000 distinct CDR3 sequences, roughly 5% being singletons. This receptor was identified in a male donor with ankylosing spondylitis. The J gene is TRBJ2-2, the V gene TRBV6-1, with D hard to call. Sequencing input: blood, either unsorted or a sorted T cell fraction (not recorded which). The CDR3 is CASSRRDTGELFF. In DNA, the CDR3 is TGTGCCAGCAGTCGAAGAGACACCGGGGAGCTGTTTTTT.